This T cell receptor (beta chain) is drawn from a study of CD8 T cells in Susac syndrome. TCR beta from blood CD8+ and CD4+ T cells was sequenced. Controls matched for sex and age were healthy donors. Negative isolation yielded the CD8+ and CD4+ T cells, while FACS enriched the TEMRA cells. Germline V gene sequence: CDR1 DFQATT, CDR2 SNEGSKA (reference sequence). The CDR3 totals 14 residues. V lost 2 bases, J lost 3 bases, and 5 bases stayed unmatched. Reverse transcription of 0.5 to 1 ug RNA was performed with random hexamers. Amplification of TCR beta CDR3 spanned 54 Vbeta and 13 Jbeta via immunoSEQ multiplex PCR. TCRdb re-called the immunoSEQ multiplex PCR reads with MiXCR, one entry per CDR3 protein. The sample holds 130,000 to 150,000 distinct CDR3 sequences; 94% are singletons and the top ten take approximately 0.08%.

Sequencing used CD4+ T cells from PBMCs. This receptor was taken from a human donor in good health. The chain is built from TRBV20-1 and TRBJ2-5; 8 positions agree with TRBD1. The CDR3, as DNA: TGCAGTGCTAGAAAGACAGGGGTCGAAGAGACCCAGTACTTC. This codes for CSARKTGVEETQYF.